In this sample, the clone carrying this TCR beta chain turned up a few times. What it binds is unknown. What was sequenced were expressed TCRB transcripts, since all of the isolated RNA had been reverse transcribed. Assay: immunoSEQ multiplex PCR; the TCRdb copy retains only in-frame clones and omits some. The sample records 160,000 or so clones, just over 8% being singletons. This sample is part of a study of beta chain features in type 1 diabetes. Study-wide context: There were approximately 100,000,000 sorted cells examined across all samples. The study, taken as a whole, reports: Type 1 diabetes patients showed a moderate but significant shortening of TCRB CDR3s in all four CD4+ subsets. TCRB repertoires of naive, central memory and Treg cells appeared more similar among patients than among healthy donors. Fewer junction insertions and more nucleotide deletions appeared in type 1 diabetes patients.

It was via CD45RO/CCR7/CD25/CD127/CD95/CD27 that CD4+ naive, central memory, regulatory and stem cell-like memory cells were sorted. This CDR3 has 15 amino acids. The ends lost 7 bases at V and 3 bases at J; junction bases unmatched: 9. Germline assignment: CDR1 MDHEN and CDR2 SYDVKM. The chain couples TRBV28 to TRBJ2-1; 7 bases align to TRBD2. The specimen was central memory CD4+ T cells from blood. The clonotype was recovered from a young woman with type 1 diabetes. Here the CDR3 reads CASIPGGGNYNEQFF. The CDR3 DNA is TGTGCCAGCATCCCCGGCGGGGGAAACTACAATGAGCAGTTCTTC.